These 29 T cell receptor beta chains were sequenced from one sample in a study of shared clonotypes between healthy human individuals. TCRdb's table, derived via immunoSEQ multiplex PCR, lists solely in-frame clones and lacks some. The table lists millions of clones, 90% to 95% of them singletons, with roughly 0.14% in the top ten. The sample was naive CD4+ T cells sorted from blood. Subset described: CD45RA+ positively selected. The receptors come from a man aged 18 to 29 in good health.

The CDR3 DNA reads TGTGCCAGCAGTCCTAGACAGGGGAAGTCAGATACGCAGTATTTT. Translated, it gives CASSPRQGKSDTQYF. V is TRBV27 and J is TRBJ2-3, with 8 bases that match TRBD1. CDR1 is MNHEY and CDR2 is SMNVEV in the germline V gene (reference sequence). V lost 5 bases, J lost 4 bases, and 8 bases stayed unmatched. The CDR3 totals 15 residues.

Concerning this clone: Other nucleotide sequences from this sample produce the same CDR3. The chain uses TRBV20-1 and TRBJ1-1; D remains ambiguous. CDR1 is DFQATT and CDR2 is SNEGSKA in the germline V gene (reference sequence). V was pared by 7 bases and J by 2 bases, with 8 bases between. The CDR3 covers 11 residues. CDR3 DNA sequence: TGCAGTGTACGTAGAAACACTGAAGCTTTCTTT. Translating gives CSVRRNTEAFF.

Concerning this clone itself: Other DNA sequences within the sample encode an identical CDR3. The chain combines TRBV5-6 with TRBJ2-2, with D tentatively TRBD1 (5 bases). The germline V gene has CDR1 SGHDT and CDR2 YYEEEE. The V end lost 2 bases, the J end lost 5 bases, and 7 bases lay between the germline ends. This CDR3 is 13 amino acids long. The CDR3 loop is CASSLSGTGELFF. As DNA, the CDR3 is TGTGCCAGCAGCTTATCAGGGACCGGGGAGCTGTTTTTT.

The chain combines TRBV5-6 with TRBJ2-2; D is unclear. The CDR3 is 12 amino acids. V lost 1 base, J lost 7 bases, and 5 bases lay in between. Germline CDR1 is SGHDT and CDR2 is YYEEEE. CDR3 sequence: CASSLFLGELFF. CDR3 bases: TGTGCCAGCAGCTTGTTTCTCGGGGAGCTGTTTTTT.

The count of this clone is one. This rearrangement joins TRBV6-6 to TRBJ1-2; D remains ambiguous. CDR3 size: 13 residues. The V end was cut by 5 bases, the J end by 8 bases, with 15 bases between. Germline CDR1 reads MNHNY; CDR2 reads SVGAGI (reference sequence). The CDR3 sequence is CASSPTEFGGYTF. CDR3 nucleotide sequence: TGTGCCAGCAGTCCTACAGAATTCGGCGGCTACACCTTC.

About this clone: The sample contains more than one DNA sequence encoding this CDR3. The chain employs TRBV30 and TRBJ1-5, with 7 bases that match TRBD1. The CDR3 spans 13 residues. The junction had 6 bases not matched to a gene; V was cut back by 3 bases and J by 7 bases. Germline assignment: CDR1 GTSNPN and CDR2 SVGIG (reference sequence). CDR3 region: CAWSRQGGQPQHF. As DNA, the CDR3 is TGTGCCTGGAGCAGACAGGGCGGACAGCCCCAGCATTTT. Full variable domain (remainder filled in from reference TRBV30 and TRBJ1-5): SQTIHQWPATLVQPVGSPLSLECTVEGTSNPNLYWYRQAAGRGLQLLFYSVGIGQISSEVPQNLSASRPQDRQFILSSKKLLLSDSGFYLCAWSRQGGQPQHFGDGTRLSIL.

In DNA form, the CDR3 reads TGCGCCAGCAGCCAACAGGGAACGAACGAGCAGTACTTC. Amino acids: CASSQQGTNEQYF. The V and J genes are TRBV10-2 and TRBJ2-7; possible D gene TRBD1, 6 bases. Trimming removed 6 bases from V and 5 bases from J, with 14 bases in between. The CDR3 sequence is 13 residues long. The germline gives CDR1 WSHSY, CDR2 SAAADI.

This clone was observed a handful of times. The same CDR3 arises from other DNA sequences in this sample as well. V usage is TRBV6-5 and J usage is TRBJ1-6; D may be TRBD1 (5 bases). The germline V gene has CDR1 MNHEY and CDR2 SVGAGI. The V end was cut by 6 bases, the J end by 5 bases, with 11 bases between. The CDR3 length is 14 residues. The CDR3 region is CASSRTGDNSPLHF. CDR3 coding DNA: TGTGCCAGCAGCCGCACAGGAGATAATTCACCCCTCCACTTT.

This rearrangement joins TRBV6-5 to TRBJ2-7; 7 nucleotides align to TRBD1. Losses at the gene ends were 6 bases for V and 3 bases for J; bases not matched to a gene: 11. Germline loops: CDR1 MNHEY, CDR2 SVGAGI. The CDR3 consists of 15 residues. CDR3 region: CASSHYPQGHYEQYF. CDR3 in DNA: TGTGCCAGCAGCCACTATCCACAGGGGCACTACGAGCAGTACTTC.

The chain couples TRBV6-4 to TRBJ2-3, with 10 bases that match TRBD1. Germline CDR1 is MRHNA and CDR2 is SNTAGT. The CDR3 is 14 amino acids. J gave up 5 bases and V 2 bases, and 1 base lay outside the gene matches. DNA of the CDR3: TGTGCCAGCAGTGACGGGACAGGGGTAGATACGCAGTATTTT. The encoded protein is CASSDGTGVDTQYF.

The V and J genes are TRBV4-1 and TRBJ1-2; TRBD1 matches 7 bases. Germline-derived CDR1 and CDR2 are MGHRA and YSYEKL. With 3 bases clipped from V and 4 bases from J, the junction kept 8 bases outside the gene matches. The CDR3 has 15 residues. CDR3 amino acids: CASSHDRVVSYGYTF. The CDR3 DNA follows: TGCGCCAGCAGCCATGACAGGGTTGTGAGCTATGGCTACACCTTC.

V and J are TRBV5-8 and TRBJ1-2; TRBD1 is a possible D gene (5 bases). CDR3 length: 15 residues. V shed 6 bases and J shed 3 bases, with 18 bases lying between them. CDR1 is SGHTS and CDR2 is YDEGEE in the germline V gene. The CDR3 DNA reads TGTGCCAGCACCCCCGGCGGAGGGGTTTACTATGGCTACACCTTC. This codes for CASTPGGGVYYGYTF.

The table lists this clone with a count of one. The CDR3 nucleotides read TGTGCCAGCAGCTTGGGATCCGGGGTTTTCTCTGGAAACACCATATATTTT. Amino acid sequence: CASSLGSGVFSGNTIYF. V and J are TRBV11-2 and TRBJ1-3, with no clear D. V was shortened by 3 bases and J by 0 bases, with 15 bases between the two germline ends. CDR1 is SGHAT, CDR2 FQNNGV, per germline. The CDR3 sequence is 17 residues long. Using reference TRBV11-2 and TRBJ1-3 for the parts outside the CDR3, the full variable domain is EAGVAQSPRYKIIEKRQSVAFWCNPISGHATLYWYQQILGQGPKLLIQFQNNGVVDDSQLPKDRFSAERLKGVDSTLKIQPAKLEDSAVYLCASSLGSGVFSGNTIYFGEGSWLTVV.

In the case of this clone: The same CDR3 is also encoded by other DNA sequences in this sample. The chain employs TRBV5-4 and TRBJ2-1, with TRBD1 matching over 9 bases. CDR3 length: 15 amino acids. With 4 bases clipped from V and 3 bases from J, the junction kept 5 bases outside the gene matches. Germline assignment: CDR1 SGHNT and CDR2 YYREEE (reference sequence). In DNA form, the CDR3 reads TGTGCCAGCAGCCTCGGACAGGGGAGCTACAATGAGCAGTTCTTC. Translation: CASSLGQGSYNEQFF.

The V call is TRBV6-6, the J call TRBJ2-1; weak D call: TRBD2 (6 bases). V was shortened by 1 base and J by 2 bases, with 12 bases between the two germline ends. Germline V gene data show CDR1 as MNHNY and CDR2 as SVGAGI (reference sequence). The CDR3 is 16 amino acids. The CDR3 DNA reads as TGTGCCAGCAGTTACTTTAGTAGCGGCACCTACAATGAGCAGTTCTTC. Protein product: CASSYFSSGTYNEQFF.

Regarding this clone: Other nucleotide sequences from this sample produce the same CDR3. The chain couples TRBV18 to TRBJ1-1; a weak D match, TRBD1 (5 bases). V was shortened by 3 bases and J by 3 bases, with 11 bases between the two germline ends. The length of the CDR3 is 14 residues. Germline-derived CDR1 and CDR2 are KGHSH and LQKENI. The CDR3 region has the DNA TGTGCCAGCTCACCGGGACGTCAGGACACTGAAGCTTTCTTT. Its translation: CASSPGRQDTEAFF.

Here the CDR3 DNA reads TGTGCCAGCAGCTCAGCAGGGATGTTGACCTACGAGCAGTACTTC. It encodes CASSSAGMLTYEQYF. V and J are TRBV7-8 and TRBJ2-7; D is perhaps TRBD1 (5 bases). The V and J ends lost 4 bases and 2 bases respectively, with 15 bases between them. The CDR3 has 15 residues. The germline CDR1 and CDR2 sequences are SGHVS and FQNEAQ.

This sequence joins TRBV19 and TRBJ1-3; D might be TRBD1 (5 bases). This CDR3 has 14 residues. Germline CDR1 LNHDA, CDR2 SQIVND (reference sequence). Trimming stripped 10 bases from V and 2 bases from J, with 15 bases between. The CDR3: CATKTGPAGNTIYF. The CDR3 region has the DNA TGTGCCACAAAAACAGGACCTGCTGGAAACACCATATATTTT.

Concerning this clone itself: This sample also contains other DNA sequences that code for the same CDR3. This chain uses TRBV18 with TRBJ2-1; D is unclear. CDR1 is KGHSH, CDR2 LQKENI, per germline. This CDR3 spans 13 amino acids. Trimming took off 0 bases at V and 4 bases at J, with 4 bases between the two ends. For the CDR3, the DNA is TGTGCCAGCTCACCACCGGCTTACAATGAGCAGTTCTTC. This translates into CASSPPAYNEQFF.

The CDR3 region has the DNA TGTGCCAGCAGCTTAGATTATTCCCCAAGCGGCTCCTACAATGAGCAGTTCTTC. Amino acid sequence: CASSLDYSPSGSYNEQFF. The gene calls are TRBV11-3 and TRBJ2-1, with D possibly matching TRBD2 (5 bases). CDR1 is SGHNT and CDR2 is YENEEA in the germline V gene. Trimming removed 0 bases at V and 0 bases at J, with 15 bases between. The CDR3 runs 18 residues.

J is TRBJ1-6 and V is TRBV9; 7 nucleotides line up with TRBD1. The CDR3 sequence is 14 residues long. J was trimmed by 6 bases and V by 4 bases; bases with no gene match: 4. Germline V gene sequence: CDR1 SGDLS, CDR2 YYNGEE. In nucleotides, the CDR3 is TGTGCCAGCAGCCTAAGGGACAGTAATTCACCCCTCCACTTT. It translates to CASSLRDSNSPLHF.

The CDR3 DNA is TGTGCCTGGAGTGCCGACAGGCCTAACTATGGCTACACCTTC. Protein product: CAWSADRPNYGYTF. This chain links TRBV30 with TRBJ1-2; maybe TRBD1 (6 bases). Germline values: CDR1 GTSNPN, CDR2 SVGIG (reference sequence). V was cut by 1 base and J by 0 bases, with 9 bases left in between. The CDR3 runs 14 residues.

The chain couples TRBV5-1 to TRBJ1-1; no clear D gene. This CDR3 comprises 13 residues. Trimming left V 4 bases short and J 1 base short, with 8 bases between. Germline CDR1 reads SGHRS; CDR2 reads YFSETQ. The CDR3 is CASSGTTNTEAFF. In DNA form, the CDR3 reads TGCGCCAGCAGCGGAACAACGAACACTGAAGCTTTCTTT. Based on the CDR3 plus reference TRBV5-1 and TRBJ1-1, the full variable domain is KAGVTQTPRYLIKTRGQQVTLSCSPISGHRSVSWYQQTPGQGLQFLFEYFSETQRNKGNFPGRFSGRQFSNSRSEMNVSTLELGDSALYLCASSGTTNTEAFFGQGTRLTVV.

The V and J genes are TRBV2 and TRBJ1-2; D is undetermined. The CDR3 contains 15 residues. Germline V CDR1 and CDR2: SNHLY, FYNNEI. The germline V and J ends were trimmed by 2 bases and 4 bases, with 14 bases remaining between them. The CDR3 region is CASSESLVTFYGYTF. For the CDR3, the DNA is TGTGCCAGCAGTGAATCTCTGGTCACCTTCTATGGCTACACCTTC.

The chain links TRBV15 to TRBJ2-3; D is ambiguous. Germline CDR1 is LNHNV and CDR2 is YYDKDF (reference sequence). The CDR3 totals 15 residues. The V end lost 0 bases, the J end lost 3 bases, and 10 bases lay between the germline ends. The CDR3 spells CATSRDPHNTDTQYF. DNA of the CDR3: TGTGCCACCAGCAGAGATCCCCACAATACAGATACGCAGTATTTT.

The chain is built from TRBV11-2 and TRBJ2-5; TRBD1 agrees at 7 bases. J was trimmed by 9 bases and V by 4 bases; bases with no gene match: 11. This CDR3 comprises 14 residues. Looked up from germline, CDR1 is SGHAT and CDR2 is FQNNGV. The CDR3 is CASSSARGPGAQYF. CDR3 DNA sequence: TGTGCCAGCAGCTCAGCGAGGGGGCCCGGGGCCCAGTACTTC.

The chain employs TRBV2 and TRBJ2-2, with 8 positions matching TRBD2. Germline trimming cut 5 bases from V and 6 bases from J; bases unmatched to any gene: 5. Looked up from germline, CDR1 is SNHLY and CDR2 is FYNNEI. CDR3 length: 14 amino acids. The CDR3 sequence is CASSSRGGAGELFF. The CDR3 DNA reads as TGTGCCAGCAGTTCCCGGGGGGGAGCCGGGGAGCTGTTTTTT.

In this sample, this clone turned up once. J is TRBJ1-6 and V is TRBV27; TRBD1 matches at 7 bases. V lost 7 bases to trimming and J lost 0 bases; unmatched junction nucleotides: 6. The CDR3 runs to 16 residues. CDR1 and CDR2 from the germline V gene are MNHEY and SMNVEV (reference sequence). The CDR3 DNA follows: TGTGCCAGCAAACAGGGGTCGGGCTCCTATAATTCACCCCTCCACTTT. It codes for CASKQGSGSYNSPLHF.

This clone was seen only once. The chain couples TRBV29-1 to TRBJ2-3; D gene uncertain. The length of the CDR3 is 11 residues. V lost 6 bases, J lost 1 base, and 5 bases lay in between. Germline-derived CDR1 and CDR2 are SQVTM and ANQGSEA. CDR3 amino acids: CSVSRTDTQYF. DNA for the CDR3: TGCAGCGTATCCCGCACAGATACGCAGTATTTT.